The 19 T cell receptor beta chains reported below all come from one sample, sequenced in a study of T cell responses to AZD1222 COVID-19 vaccine. TCRdb keeps only in-frame clones here, not all; method: immunoSEQ multiplex PCR. The sample lists about 110,000 clones, 92% occurring once. The sequenced sample was peripheral blood, obtained 28 days after the second AZD1222 dose. These receptor sequences come from an adult who received the AZD1222 COVID-19 vaccine.

The chain combines TRBV4-2 with TRBJ1-1, with 7 bases lining up with TRBD1. CDR1 is LGHNA and CDR2 is YNFKEQ in the germline V gene. The V gene end was trimmed by 1 base and the J gene end by 3 bases; junction bases not matched to a gene: 8. The CDR3 has 16 residues. The CDR3 sequence is CASSQAGTAGDTEAFF. CDR3 nucleotide sequence: TGTGCCAGCAGCCAAGCAGGGACAGCTGGGGACACTGAAGCTTTCTTT.

V is TRBV7-9 and J is TRBJ1-2; TRBD1 aligns across 9 bases. This CDR3 spans 15 amino acids. The ends lost 5 bases at V and 6 bases at J; junction bases unmatched: 10. Germline CDR1 and CDR2: SEHNR and FQNEAQ (reference sequence). In DNA form, the CDR3 reads TGTGCCAGCAGCCCGAAGGACAGGGGACCTGATGGCTACACCTTC. Translating it yields CASSPKDRGPDGYTF.

The chain recombines TRBV27 with TRBJ1-6; D remains ambiguous. Looked up from germline, CDR1 is MNHEY and CDR2 is SMNVEV (reference sequence). Deletions cut 3 bases from V and 0 bases from J, with 3 bases between. This CDR3 spans 14 amino acids. The chain's CDR3 is CASSLSSYNSPLHF. The CDR3 nucleotides are TGTGCCAGCAGTTTGAGCTCCTATAATTCACCCCTCCACTTT.

The gene calls are TRBV6-1 and TRBJ1-6, with a possible D match to TRBD1 (5 bases). The germline gives CDR1 MNHNS, CDR2 SASEGT. The CDR3 totals 17 residues. V gave up 0 bases and J gave up 5 bases, with 14 bases separating them. DNA for the CDR3: TGTGCCAGCAGTGAAGCGGGGGGGAAGTCGAATAATTCACCCCTCCACTTT. Protein: CASSEAGGKSNNSPLHF.

Remarks on this clone: The same CDR3 is also encoded by other DNA sequences in this sample. The chain links TRBV12-3 or TRBV12-4 to TRBJ2-2; D remains ambiguous. Trimming removed 2 bases from V and 4 bases from J, with 5 bases in between. CDR3 length equals 13 residues. The CDR3 DNA reads TGTGCCAGCAGTTTACGCGGCACCGGGGAGCTGTTTTTT. Translation: CASSLRGTGELFF.

This chain joins TRBV5-1 and TRBJ2-3, with 9 positions matching TRBD1. CDR1 and CDR2 from the germline V gene are SGHRS and YFSETQ. After removal of 3 bases from V and 2 bases from J, the junction contained 4 bases not matched to a gene. The CDR3 loop spans 15 amino acids. The CDR3 nucleotides are TGCGCCAGCAGCTCGACAGGGGGTGACACAGATACGCAGTATTTT. It is translated as CASSSTGGDTDTQYF.

The chain recombines TRBV9 with TRBJ2-3, with TRBD2 matching over 13 bases. Germline V CDR1 and CDR2: SGDLS, YYNGEE. J lost 5 bases, V lost 3 bases, and 12 bases had no gene match. The length of the CDR3 is 18 residues. CDR3: CASSATSGGALSQDTQYF. The CDR3 coding sequence is TGTGCCAGCAGCGCTACTAGCGGGGGGGCCCTCTCACAAGATACGCAGTATTTT.

This chain joins TRBV6-4 and TRBJ1-5; D uncertain. The CDR3 is made up of 11 amino acids. Germline-derived CDR1 and CDR2 are MRHNA and SNTAGT. Trimming removed 9 bases at V and 7 bases at J, with 10 bases between. In DNA, the CDR3 is TGTGCCAGTCCTTCTGGGCAGCCCCAGCATTTT. Protein: CASPSGQPQHF.

J is TRBJ2-4 and V is TRBV19; no reliable D call. The CDR3 sequence is 14 residues long. Trimming pared 7 bases from V and 8 bases from J, leaving 18 bases between. Germline-derived CDR1 and CDR2 are LNHDA and SQIVND (reference sequence). CDR3 bases: TGTGCCAGTATGCCGCCGGGCAAGTTGGACATTCAGTACTTC. The encoded protein is CASMPPGKLDIQYF. Together with reference TRBV19 and TRBJ2-4, the CDR3 gives the full variable domain: DGGITQSPKYLFRKEGQNVTLSCEQNLNHDAMYWYRQDPGQGLRLIYYSQIVNDFQKGDIAEGYSVSREKKESFPLTVTSAQKNPTAFYLCASMPPGKLDIQYFGAGTRLSVL.

The chain links TRBV29-1 to TRBJ1-2, with TRBD1 identical over 8 bases. V dropped 7 bases and J dropped 8; count of bases not matched to a gene: 6. The CDR3 length is 11 residues. CDR1 is SQVTM, CDR2 ANQGSEA, per germline. In DNA, the CDR3 is TGCAGCGCCGCGACAGGGGAAGGCTACACCTTC. The encoded protein is CSAATGEGYTF.

This chain connects TRBV30 to TRBJ2-7, with 12 positions matching TRBD2. V lost 3 bases and J lost 0; bases outside the gene matches: 12. Per germline, CDR1 GTSNPN and CDR2 SVGIG (reference sequence). This CDR3 has 18 amino acids. The CDR3 region is CAWRPGLAGPLSSYEQYF. Here the CDR3 DNA reads TGTGCCTGGAGACCGGGACTAGCGGGTCCCTTGAGCTCCTACGAGCAGTACTTC.

This clone was counted a single time. The CDR3 protein is CASSPGVHEQYF. Written as DNA, the CDR3 is TGTGCCAGCAGCCCCGGGGTCCACGAGCAGTACTTC. The chain joins TRBV6-5 to TRBJ2-7, with D tentatively TRBD2 (5 bases). Germline values: CDR1 MNHEY, CDR2 SVGAGI. V lost 6 bases and J lost 5, with 11 bases in between. This CDR3 comprises 12 residues.

This clone appeared a single time. The rearrangement joins TRBV28 to TRBJ1-5; 7 bases match TRBD1. The CDR3 covers 15 residues. The trim removed 6 bases at V and 5 bases at J, leaving 10 bases unmatched. Germline V gene data show CDR1 as MDHEN and CDR2 as SYDVKM. The CDR3 DNA reads as TGTGCCAGCAGCAAAGATGGGACAGAGTATCAGCCCCAGCATTTT. This gives the protein CASSKDGTEYQPQHF.

This chain joins TRBV7-9 and TRBJ1-1; D unclear. V lost 3 bases and J lost 0, with 8 bases in between. The germline gives CDR1 SEHNR, CDR2 FQNEAQ (reference sequence). The CDR3 spans 14 residues. The CDR3, as DNA: TGTGCCAGCAGCTTGACAACCATGAACACTGAAGCTTTCTTT. Translated, it gives CASSLTTMNTEAFF.

This chain links TRBV15 with TRBJ2-7; perhaps TRBD2 as D (6 bases). V was pared by 0 bases and J by 5 bases, with 14 bases between. CDR3 length equals 15 residues. Germline V gene lookup returns CDR1 LNHNV and CDR2 YYDKDF (reference sequence). The CDR3: CATSRDQGGFNEQYF. CDR3 nucleotides: TGTGCCACCAGCAGAGATCAAGGAGGGTTCAACGAGCAGTACTTC.

The CDR3 here is CATSQYSYNEQFF. The CDR3 nucleotides read TGTGCCACCTCTCAGTATTCCTACAATGAGCAGTTCTTC. The chain recombines TRBV19 with TRBJ2-1, with D unclear. CDR1 and CDR2 from the germline V gene are LNHDA and SQIVND (reference sequence). Trimming took off 10 bases at V and 1 base at J, with 11 bases between the two ends. The CDR3 is 13 residues long. Variable domain in full (rest from reference TRBV19 and TRBJ2-1): DGGITQSPKYLFRKEGQNVTLSCEQNLNHDAMYWYRQDPGQGLRLIYYSQIVNDFQKGDIAEGYSVSREKKESFPLTVTSAQKNPTAFYLCATSQYSYNEQFFGPGTRLTVL.

The chain links TRBV12-3 or TRBV12-4 to TRBJ1-5; D unclear. The germline V and J ends were trimmed by 7 bases and 5 bases, with 12 bases remaining between them. The CDR3 spans 13 residues. The CDR3 nucleotides read TGTGCCAGCACCCCTCGGGTCCATCAGCCCCAGCATTTT. It yields the protein CASTPRVHQPQHF.

The chain has TRBV19 and TRBJ2-5; 10 nucleotides match TRBD1. There are 15 residues in the CDR3. CDR1 LNHDA and CDR2 SQIVND come from the germline V gene (reference sequence). Trimming cost V 5 bases and J 5 bases; bases outside gene matches: 8. The CDR3 region is CASSPTGGLIETQYF. The DNA for the CDR3 is TGTGCCAGTAGTCCGACAGGGGGCTTAATTGAGACCCAGTACTTC.

The rearrangement links TRBV21-1 to TRBJ2-1; TRBD2 was called by the table and not checked on the DNA. TRBV21-1 is flagged as a pseudogene. The CDR3 spans 18 residues. DNA for the CDR3: TGTGCCAGCAGCAAAGAAAAACCTAGCGGGATCAACAACAATGAGCAGTTCTTC. Amino acids: CASSKEKPSGINNNEQFF.